Listed below are T cell receptor beta chains from one sample, sequenced in a study of response to subunit inactivated influenza vaccine. MiXCR, run by TCRdb on the RT-PCR reads, gives a single entry per CDR3 protein. The table lists more than 450,000 distinct CDR3 sequences, 12% of them singletons. Material: PBMCs from blood, obtained on the day of vaccination. The origin of the receptors is a man aged 50 to 60 who received an inactivated influenza vaccine. The CDR3 runs from the conserved cysteine through the conserved F or W. A D gene is named only where the DNA matches it firmly. Not all rows give a size; the values are once, few, many and, for expanded clones, a class.

cdr3_nt	cdr3_aa	j_call	v_call	d_call	clone_size	cdr3_length
TGTCCCAGCAACTCCCCGGGACAGATTTACAATGAGCAGTTCTTC	CPSNSPGQIYNEQFF	TRBJ2-1	TRBV12-3/TRBV12-4	TRBD1	-	15
TGTGCCAGCAGGCCGGGACAGGAGAAAAAACTGTTTTTT	CASRPGQEKKLFF	TRBJ1-4	TRBV28	TRBD1	-	13
TGTGCCAGCAGCAAATCAGGCGGGACTAGCGGGGGGTCAGATACGCAGTATTTT	CASSKSGGTSGGSDTQYF	TRBJ2-3	TRBV4-2	TRBD2	few	18
TGTGCTAGTGGTTTGCCGACGGGGCCGGGAACTCACACAGATACGCAGTATTTT	CASGLPTGPGTHTDTQYF	TRBJ2-3	TRBV12-5	-	-	18
TGTGCCAGCAGCTTAGCGATCAGGGGTAACCATGGCTACACCTTC	CASSLAIRGNHGYTF	TRBJ1-2	TRBV7-2	-	-	15
TGTGCCAGCAGTTACCGGGACAGGGGAAGTTGGGGCTACACCTTC	CASSYRDRGSWGYTF	TRBJ1-2	TRBV6-2/TRBV6-3	TRBD1	-	15
TGTGCCAGCAGTCCCCTGTCGGTGCAGGAATCACCCCTCCACTTT	CASSPLSVQESPLHF	TRBJ1-6	TRBV27	-	many	15
TGTGCCAGCAGCTTAGTGGTGACTAGCGGGGGGCCAGAGACCCAGTACTTC	CASSLVVTSGGPETQYF	TRBJ2-5	TRBV7-2	TRBD2	few	17
TGCAGTGCTGGCCGGACTAGCGGGAACTACGAGCAGTACTTC	CSAGRTSGNYEQYF	TRBJ2-7	TRBV20-1	TRBD2	-	14
TGTGCCAGCAGCTTAGTCCCGATCGGGGAGCTGTTTTTT	CASSLVPIGELFF	TRBJ2-2	TRBV7-8	-	few	13
TGTGCCAGCAGCTCCGGGACAGGGGTTGGTGAGCAGTTCTTC	CASSSGTGVGEQFF	TRBJ2-1	TRBV12-3/TRBV12-4	TRBD1	many	14
TGTGCTAGTGGTTTGGTGCGACGTTTGGAGACCCAGTACTTC	CASGLVRRLETQYF	TRBJ2-5	TRBV12-5	-	many	14
TGTGCCAGCAAGGGACAGGCATATAGCAATCAGCCCCAGCATTTT	CASKGQAYSNQPQHF	TRBJ1-5	TRBV6-1	TRBD1	few	15
TGTGCCAGCAGGATTGGTCAGAGCTCCTACAATGAGCAGTTCTTC	CASRIGQSSYNEQFF	TRBJ2-1	TRBV6-1	-	-	15
TGCAGTGCTAGAGATCTACGCGCTAGCGGGGGGTGGTACCAAGAGACCCAGTACTTC	CSARDLRASGGWYQETQYF	TRBJ2-5	TRBV20-1	TRBD2	-	19
TGTGCCAGCACCCGAAGTCCGGGGGTCTACGAGCAGTACTTC	CASTRSPGVYEQYF	TRBJ2-7	TRBV6-2/TRBV6-3	-	few	14
TGCAGTGCTAGCAAGACAGGCCTTAATGAAAAACTGTTTTTT	CSASKTGLNEKLFF	TRBJ1-4	TRBV20-1	-	many	14
TGTGCCAGCAGCTTAGAAAAGGGGGCAAGCTCTGGGGCCAACGTCCTGACTTTC	CASSLEKGASSGANVLTF	TRBJ2-6	TRBV11-1	TRBD1	-	18
TGTGCCAGCAGCCCCAGACAGGAACTATATGGCTACACCTTC	CASSPRQELYGYTF	TRBJ1-2	TRBV7-9	-	-	14
TGCGCCAGCAACGAGGGAAAAGAGACCCAGTACTTC	CASNEGKETQYF	TRBJ2-5	TRBV5-1	-	many	12
TGTGCCAGCAGCATAACGACAGGAAAAACCTACGAGCAGTACTTC	CASSITTGKTYEQYF	TRBJ2-7	TRBV7-2	-	-	15
TGTGCCGCCCGTGGGACTAGCGGCTACGAGCAGTACTTC	CAARGTSGYEQYF	TRBJ2-7	TRBV10-3	TRBD2	-	13
TGCAGTGCCCCGAAGGGGGCTCTAAAGGAAAACATTCAGTACTTC	CSAPKGALKENIQYF	TRBJ2-4	TRBV20-1	TRBD1	-	15
TGTGCCATCAGAAACGGACAGGCCTTCACAGATACGCAGTATTTT	CAIRNGQAFTDTQYF	TRBJ2-3	TRBV10-3	TRBD1	-	15
TGTGCCAGCAGCCAAGGGGACAGGGGCACAGATACGCAGTATTTT	CASSQGDRGTDTQYF	TRBJ2-3	TRBV4-2	TRBD1	few	15
TGCGCCAGCAGCCCTGATGAACTATGGACTGAAGCTTTCTTT	CASSPDELWTEAFF	TRBJ1-1	TRBV5-1	-	few	14
TGTGCCAGCAGTCGGACAGGGGCGGTATATGGCTACACCTTC	CASSRTGAVYGYTF	TRBJ1-2	TRBV12-3/TRBV12-4	TRBD1	few	14
TGCGCCAGCAGCTTGAATAGCGGGACTAACATTCAGTACTTC	CASSLNSGTNIQYF	TRBJ2-4	TRBV5-1	TRBD2	few	14
TGTGCCAGCAGGAAACTAGGGGGTTCGAACACCGGGGAGCTGTTTTTT	CASRKLGGSNTGELFF	TRBJ2-2	TRBV6-1	-	-	16
TGCAGTGCTGAGCGTGGGCAGGTTTACGAGCAGTACTTC	CSAERGQVYEQYF	TRBJ2-7	TRBV20-1	-	-	13
TGTGCCAGCAGTTTATTAGCGGGACCTACCAATGAGCAGTTCTTC	CASSLLAGPTNEQFF	TRBJ2-1	TRBV6-2/TRBV6-3	TRBD2	-	15
TGTGCCAGCAGTTACTTCAACGGACTAGCGGGATTGGCAGATACGCAGTATTTT	CASSYFNGLAGLADTQYF	TRBJ2-3	TRBV6-2/TRBV6-3	TRBD2	-	18
TGTGCCAGTGGGGGGATGGAAAACATTCAGTACTTC	CASGGMENIQYF	TRBJ2-4	TRBV19	-	many	12
TGTGCCAGCAGTTTATACGGGACAGGGTCCTTCTACGAGCAGTACTTC	CASSLYGTGSFYEQYF	TRBJ2-7	TRBV27	TRBD1	few	16
TGTGCCAGTAGTTTCGGGACAGGCCTCTCAGTCTACGAGCAGTACTTC	CASSFGTGLSVYEQYF	TRBJ2-7	TRBV19	TRBD1	-	16
TGTGCCAGCAGCTTTGTACGGGCGCCAGATACGCAGTATTTT	CASSFVRAPDTQYF	TRBJ2-3	TRBV11-2	-	few	14
TGCGCCAGCAGCCTTCAGTGGCCCGAAGAGACCCAGTACTTC	CASSLQWPEETQYF	TRBJ2-5	TRBV5-1	-	-	14
TGTGCCAGCAGCCCCCCCCCAGGGTCTGGCTACACCTTC	CASSPPPGSGYTF	TRBJ1-2	TRBV7-2	-	-	13
TGTGCCAGCACTGAATACCCACCGAATCAGCCCCAGCATTTT	CASTEYPPNQPQHF	TRBJ1-5	TRBV28	-	few	14
TGTGCCAGCAGTTACTCCCCGGGAAGGGGGGGATACGAGCAGTACTTC	CASSYSPGRGGYEQYF	TRBJ2-7	TRBV6-2/TRBV6-3	-	-	16
TGTGCAAGTCGCTCCCGGGACCAGGGCGAGCAAGAGACCCAGTACTTC	CASRSRDQGEQETQYF	TRBJ2-5	TRBV12-2	-	few	16
TGTGCCAGCAGCTTGACAGTAAGCAATCAGCCCCAGCATTTT	CASSLTVSNQPQHF	TRBJ1-5	TRBV12-3/TRBV12-4	-	few	14
TGTGCCAGCAGCTTAGAGCCCGCGATTATATCCTACGAGCAGTACTTC	CASSLEPAIISYEQYF	TRBJ2-7	TRBV7-9	-	few	16
TGTGCCACCAGTGATTTGCAGGGGTTGACTGAAGCTTTCTTT	CATSDLQGLTEAFF	TRBJ1-1	TRBV24-1	-	many	14